These T cell receptor beta chains were read from a single sample in a study of blood T cell repertoires in COVID-19. Assay used: immunoSEQ multiplex PCR; TCRdb lists only in-frame clones, some missing. The repertoire has under 250,000 clones, 84% of them found once; the top ten carry over 10%. The sequenced sample consisted of peripheral blood. The receptors shown here come from a human donor in a cohort sampled during active COVID-19. Each CDR3 is given without its conserved first and last residue.

CDR3 length: 13
J gene: TRBJ2-3
V gene: TRBV28
CDR3 protein: ASSIPGSGADTQY

CDR3 length: 14
J gene: TRBJ2-1
V gene: TRBV6-5
CDR3 protein: ASSYLSMGQYNEQF

CDR3 length: 10
J gene: TRBJ2-7
V gene: TRBV10-3
CDR3 protein: AISLGGTEQY

CDR3 length: 11
J gene: TRBJ2-1
V gene: TRBV7-6
CDR3 protein: ASSPTPRNEQF

CDR3 length: 13
J gene: TRBJ2-1
V gene: TRBV5-5
CDR3 protein: ASSLDRGAYNEQF

CDR3 length: 13
J gene: TRBJ1-1
V gene: TRBV7-9
CDR3 protein: ASSLNRGSATEAF

CDR3 length: 13
J gene: TRBJ2-3
V gene: TRBV30
CDR3 protein: AWTDLSGIGDTQY

CDR3 length: 11
J gene: TRBJ1-2
V gene: TRBV5-1
CDR3 protein: ASSATGNYGYT

CDR3 length: 12
J gene: TRBJ2-2
V gene: TRBV19
CDR3 protein: ASNWLAETGELF

CDR3 length: 13
J gene: TRBJ2-7
V gene: TRBV28
CDR3 protein: ASTTSGTGVYEQY

CDR3 length: 11
J gene: TRBJ2-1
V gene: TRBV7-2
CDR3 protein: ASRPLGGNEQF

CDR3 length: 16
J gene: TRBJ2-2
V gene: TRBV4-1
CDR3 protein: ASSHSYLAGGPTGELF

CDR3 length: 13
J gene: TRBJ2-2
V gene: TRBV6-5
CDR3 protein: ASKRQGANTGELF

CDR3 length: 15
J gene: TRBJ1-5
V gene: TRBV28
CDR3 protein: ASNKLKTGTFVQPQH

CDR3 length: 15
J gene: TRBJ1-1
V gene: TRBV7-9
CDR3 protein: ASSLRGNNRMGTEAF

CDR3 length: 13
J gene: TRBJ2-7
V gene: TRBV27
CDR3 protein: ASSLSTTGVYEQY

CDR3 length: 15
J gene: TRBJ1-3
V gene: TRBV28
CDR3 protein: ASSKGQGPITGNTIY

CDR3 length: 12
J gene: TRBJ1-5
V gene: TRBV19
CDR3 protein: ASTPGVSNQPQH

CDR3 length: 14
J gene: TRBJ2-1
V gene: TRBV4-2
CDR3 protein: ASSQAKGRGTNEQF

CDR3 length: 10
J gene: TRBJ1-1
V gene: TRBV24-1
CDR3 protein: ATSTPGQQAF

CDR3 length: 10
J gene: TRBJ2-7
V gene: TRBV19
CDR3 protein: ASRDSPHEQY

CDR3 length: 11
J gene: TRBJ2-3
V gene: TRBV6-6
CDR3 protein: ASSSPTGDTQY

CDR3 length: 13
J gene: TRBJ1-2
V gene: TRBV28
CDR3 protein: ASSLTPGQTSGYT

CDR3 length: 12
J gene: TRBJ1-3
V gene: TRBV6-5
CDR3 protein: ASSPLSSGNTIY

CDR3 length: 13
J gene: TRBJ2-7
V gene: TRBV7-2
CDR3 protein: ASGNGWGQAYEQY

CDR3 length: 13
J gene: TRBJ1-1
V gene: TRBV5-1
CDR3 protein: ASSLNPTKNTEAF

CDR3 length: 16
J gene: TRBJ2-4
V gene: TRBV18
CDR3 protein: ASSPGGGLASAKNIQY

CDR3 length: 14
J gene: TRBJ2-4
V gene: TRBV19
CDR3 protein: ASSIDQGGIGNIQY

CDR3 length: 13
J gene: TRBJ2-2
V gene: TRBV7-7
CDR3 protein: ASSLERGVTGELF

CDR3 length: 14
J gene: TRBJ2-1
V gene: TRBV5-6
CDR3 protein: ASSSVTSAYYNEQF

CDR3 length: 9
J gene: TRBJ2-1
V gene: TRBV7-2
CDR3 protein: ASSLNGEQF

CDR3 length: 10
J gene: TRBJ2-7
V gene: TRBV5-1
CDR3 protein: ASSTDLAGQY

CDR3 length: 16
J gene: TRBJ2-1
V gene: TRBV10-3
CDR3 protein: AISDIGTSGSRYNEQF

CDR3 length: 11
J gene: TRBJ2-1
V gene: TRBV18
CDR3 protein: ASSMTRAYEQF

CDR3 length: 10
J gene: TRBJ2-7
V gene: TRBV3-1/TRBV3-2
CDR3 protein: ASSQVYTEQY

CDR3 length: 13
J gene: TRBJ2-5
V gene: TRBV10-2
CDR3 protein: ASSTIAGVGKTQY

CDR3 length: 11
J gene: TRBJ2-7
V gene: TRBV30
CDR3 protein: AWTSGLSYEQY

CDR3 length: 11
J gene: TRBJ1-1
V gene: TRBV5-1
CDR3 protein: ASSSDWNTEAF

CDR3 length: 12
J gene: TRBJ2-3
V gene: TRBV10-3
CDR3 protein: AISAGGVTDTQY

CDR3 length: 11
J gene: TRBJ2-3
V gene: TRBV19
CDR3 protein: ASSPRATDTQY

CDR3 length: 11
J gene: TRBJ2-5
V gene: TRBV5-1
CDR3 protein: ASKRDIQETQY

CDR3 length: 12
J gene: TRBJ2-7
V gene: TRBV6-5
CDR3 protein: ASRDSGSSYEQY

CDR3 length: 13
J gene: TRBJ2-7
V gene: TRBV3-1/TRBV3-2
CDR3 protein: ASRAPGQGLHEQY

CDR3 length: 13
J gene: TRBJ2-2
V gene: TRBV19
CDR3 protein: ATSQTTTSPGELF

CDR3 length: 11
J gene: TRBJ2-1
V gene: TRBV7-9
CDR3 protein: ASSFSGNNEQF

CDR3 length: 12
J gene: TRBJ1-2
V gene: TRBV28
CDR3 protein: AGGTGFTPGGYT

CDR3 length: 11
J gene: TRBJ2-7
V gene: TRBV19
CDR3 protein: ASHGTGGREQY

CDR3 length: 14
J gene: TRBJ1-5
V gene: TRBV9
CDR3 protein: ASSQRDKWGNQPQH